This T cell receptor (beta chain) was identified during a study of blood T cells in healthy people across ages. The study, taken as a whole, reports: The study found more naive CD4+ cells and higher diversity in long-lived than aged donors.

Notes on this clonotype: Antigen specificity is unknown.

Primed by a sample-barcoded 5' primer and a J-beta primer mix, a second PCR proceeded for 7 to 11 cycles. TCRdb analysed the 5' RACE reads with MiXCR anew, one entry per CDR3 protein. The table includes 750,000 or so distinct CDR3 sequences, more than 20% detected once. Every sample had a minimum of 6 million PBMCs isolated. The sample also formed part of further work on T cells of mothers and their children. Per that study: Nine systemically healthy Caucasian donors: three mothers, six children.

The sequence came from a boy aged 5-17 years in good health. The sequencing sample was made of blood.

The CDR3 loop reads CASSPGDRVYETQYF. The CDR3 region has the DNA TGTGCCAGCAGCCCAGGGGACAGGGTTTATGAGACCCAGTACTTC. J is TRBJ2-5 and V is TRBV7-9; TRBD1 agrees at 9 bases. The germline CDR1 and CDR2 sequences are SEHNR and FQNEAQ (reference sequence). The CDR3 covers 15 residues. The V and J ends lost 5 bases and 5 bases, in that order; junction bases with no gene match: 9.